These 10 T cell receptor beta chains originate from one sample sequenced in a study of OX40 agonist ivuxolimab in advanced cancers. Here immunoSEQ multiplex PCR was the method, and the copy in TCRdb shows in-frame clones only, minus some. Among around 14,000 clones listed, roughly 85% were seen once. This specimen consisted of CD4+ or CD8+ T cells sorted from blood, obtained in a trial of the OX40 agonist ivuxolimab. Receptor source: an adult with an advanced solid tumor such as melanoma, head and neck, liver or kidney cancer.

This chain uses TRBV20-1 with TRBJ2-5; no clear D. The end of the DNA fits TRBJ2-7 better, so the J call may be wrong. Germline-derived CDR1 and CDR2 are DFQATT and SNEGSKA (reference sequence). This CDR3 is 11 amino acids long. The CDR3 DNA is TGCAGTGCAGAACGTAGGTACGAGCAGTACTTC. Residues: CSAERRYEQYF.

This clone was seen a single time. The V gene is TRBV9, the J gene TRBJ2-4; 7 nucleotides agree with TRBD1. Germline lookup yields CDR1 SGDLS and CDR2 YYNGEE. The CDR3 has 16 residues. Germline trimming cut 1 base from V and 8 bases from J; bases unmatched to any gene: 12. The CDR3 reads CASSVNPRQGGDIQYF. The CDR3 region has the DNA TGTGCCAGCAGCGTAAATCCTAGACAGGGTGGAGACATTCAGTACTTC.

J is TRBJ2-1 and V is TRBV5-1; D gene uncertain. The V gene's germline CDR1 is SGHRS and CDR2 YFSETQ. The CDR3 covers 14 residues. V was clipped by 7 bases and J by 8 bases, with 19 bases between them. This CDR3 reads CASEKEGFGDEQFF. The CDR3 nucleotides read TGCGCCAGCGAGAAAGAAGGTTTTGGGGATGAGCAGTTCTTC.

The rearrangement links TRBV27 to TRBJ2-7, with 7 bases identical to TRBD1. Looked up from germline, CDR1 is MNHEY and CDR2 is SMNVEV (reference sequence). The CDR3 has 13 amino acids. Germline trimming cut 4 bases from V and 9 bases from J; bases unmatched to any gene: 9. This CDR3 is CASSSGQVLRQYF. The CDR3 nucleotides read TGTGCCAGCAGTTCCGGACAGGTTCTAAGGCAGTACTTC.

The sample holds a few counts of this clone. This chain links TRBV5-4 with TRBJ2-2; TRBD2 is a possible D gene (6 bases). CDR1 is SGHNT and CDR2 is YYREEE in the germline V gene (reference sequence). Trimming pared 2 bases from V and 6 bases from J, leaving 17 bases between. CDR3 size: 16 residues. CDR3 residues: CASSLDLGTYAGELFF. The CDR3, as DNA: TGTGCCAGCAGCTTAGATTTGGGGACTTATGCCGGGGAGCTGTTTTTT.

This chain uses TRBV4-1 with TRBJ2-7, with 10 bases identical to TRBD2. There are 17 residues in the CDR3. Trimming removed 2 bases from V and 1 base from J; junction bases left unmatched: 8. The germline gives CDR1 MGHRA, CDR2 YSYEKL. Written as DNA, the CDR3 is TGCGCCAGCAGCCAATCCACTAGGACTAGCGGTTCCTACGAGCAGTACTTC. It codes for CASSQSTRTSGSYEQYF.

V and J are TRBV29-1 and TRBJ2-7; possible D gene TRBD1, 6 bases. V shed 2 bases and J shed 2 bases, with 16 bases lying between them. CDR1 is SQVTM, CDR2 ANQGSEA, per germline. The CDR3 spans 15 residues. CDR3 nucleotide sequence: TGCAGCGTTGAAAGAAGTTGGCAGGGGACCTACGAGCAGTACTTC. This translates into CSVERSWQGTYEQYF.

The rearrangement joins TRBV7-9 to TRBJ1-3; 7 bases agree with TRBD1. J was trimmed by 0 bases and V by 4 bases; bases with no gene match: 3. The CDR3 contains 15 residues. Germline lookup yields CDR1 SEHNR and CDR2 FQNEAQ (reference sequence). Written as DNA, the CDR3 is TGTGCCAGCAGCTCGACAGGGATCTCTGGAAACACCATATATTTT. Amino acid sequence: CASSSTGISGNTIYF.

This chain links TRBV19 with TRBJ2-1; D call uncertain. The CDR3 covers 11 residues. Per the germline V gene, CDR1 is LNHDA and CDR2 is SQIVND (reference sequence). V was cut by 1 base and J by 8 bases, with 3 bases left in between. CDR3 protein: CASSIGDEQFF. CDR3 nucleotide sequence: TGTGCCAGTAGTATAGGCGATGAGCAGTTCTTC.

The V call is TRBV7-9, the J call TRBJ1-5; 7 bases fit TRBD1. Unmatched junction bases numbered 6, after V lost 3 bases and J lost 7 bases. The germline V gene encodes CDR1 SEHNR and CDR2 FQNEAQ (reference sequence). This CDR3 has 14 residues. The CDR3 nucleotides read TGTGCCAGCAGCTTGGGACAGACGGAGCAGCCCCAGCATTTT. Protein: CASSLGQTEQPQHF.